The entry that follows covers one T cell receptor beta chain sequence. Its antigen is undetermined. The record originates from a study of cytomegalovirus exposure and HLA in healthy donors. Whole-study results and caveats: In a later analysis, 15,000 to 20,000 TCR beta sequences were associated with HLA alleles at 0.05 false discovery rate. The authors considered a cluster of highly shared sequence variants likely to be a sequencing artifact. In a later analysis, a genetic analysis reported fewer productive-TCR N-insertions in an Asian-associated ancestry cluster than the cohort average. Earlier results showed most TCR beta V segments being productive about 87% or about 30% of the time.

The primer mix had 60 Vbeta and 13 Jbeta primers. Sequenced by immunoSEQ multiplex PCR; TCRdb stores in-frame clones only, minus some. The sample lists about 160,000 clones; approximately 81% were seen once. The CDR3 runs 14 residues. Trimming removed 6 bases from V and 7 bases from J, with 16 bases in between. Per germline, CDR1 SGHTA and CDR2 FQGNSA. Input material: PBMCs. This TCR came from a man younger than 35 in good health and CMV-seronegative. The chain couples TRBV7-2 to TRBJ1-5; no reliable D call. DNA of the CDR3: TGTGCCAGCAGTTCTGTTCTCCCAGGACAGCCCCAGCATTTT. This translates into CASSSVLPGQPQHF. Filled out from reference TRBV7-2 and TRBJ1-5, the complete variable domain reads GAGVSQSPSNKVTEKGKDVELRCDPISGHTALYWYRQSLGQGLEFLIYFQGNSAPDKSGLPSDRFSAERTGGSVSTLTIQRTQQEDSAVYLCASSSVLPGQPQHFGDGTRLSIL.